These 9 T cell receptor beta chains came from one sample sequenced in a study of shared clonotypes between healthy human individuals. The protocol was immunoSEQ multiplex PCR, while the TCRdb copy is restricted to in-frame clones and leaves out a portion. The table shows about half a million clones, with roughly 80% occurring only once. The sequenced material came from PBMCs. These receptors originate from a woman in her thirties or forties in good health. Some clones in this sample may be carry-over from other donors' samples.

The chain is built from TRBV5-4 and TRBJ2-3; TRBD2 agrees at 13 bases. Trimming cost V 0 bases and J 6 bases; bases outside gene matches: 4. This CDR3 contains 16 residues. Germline-derived CDR1 and CDR2 are SGHNT and YYREEE (reference sequence). CDR3 protein: CASSLVTSGRMDTQYF. The CDR3, as DNA: TGTGCCAGCAGCTTGGTGACTAGCGGGAGGATGGATACGCAGTATTTT.

This chain uses TRBV30 with TRBJ1-1; D not resolved. V gave up 1 base and J gave up 5 bases, with 14 bases separating them. In germline, CDR1 is GTSNPN, CDR2 SVGIG (reference sequence). The CDR3 loop spans 14 amino acids. The CDR3 region has the DNA TGTGCCTGGAGTGGGCAAACCAGAGGAACTGAAGCTTTCTTT. Protein sequence: CAWSGQTRGTEAFF.

V and J are TRBV29-1 and TRBJ2-7; 7 bases are a match to TRBD1. The CDR3 is 12 amino acids. CDR1 is SQVTM and CDR2 is ANQGSEA in the germline V gene. V lost 6 bases, J lost 1 base, and 3 bases stayed unmatched. The CDR3 coding sequence is TGCAGCGTCCTGACAGGGTCCTACGAGCAGTACTTC. Protein sequence: CSVLTGSYEQYF.

This clone was counted between two and nine times. This chain joins TRBV7-8 and TRBJ1-5; D is unresolved. V shed 2 bases and J shed 1 base, with 12 bases lying between them. The germline V gene encodes CDR1 SGHVS and CDR2 FQNEAQ. CDR3 length: 16 amino acids. For the CDR3, the DNA is TGTGCCAGCAGCTTATACGAGGGTATGAGCAATCAGCCCCAGCATTTT. Translated: CASSLYEGMSNQPQHF.

V usage is TRBV7-2 and J usage is TRBJ2-5; D unclear. Germline CDR1 reads SGHTA; CDR2 reads FQGNSA. This CDR3 is 13 amino acids long. Trimming left V 5 bases short and J 4 bases short, with 11 bases between. This CDR3 reads CASSRNIGETQYF. Written as DNA, the CDR3 is TGTGCCAGCAGCCGTAATATAGGAGAGACCCAGTACTTC.

The V and J genes are TRBV18 and TRBJ2-3; D perhaps matches TRBD2 (5 bases). This CDR3 has 15 amino acids. V lost 3 bases to trimming and J lost 2 bases, with 12 bases between them. Germline V gene data show CDR1 as KGHSH and CDR2 as LQKENI. CDR3 protein: CASSPPGLLTDTQYF. CDR3 DNA sequence: TGTGCCAGCTCACCTCCAGGACTGCTCACAGATACGCAGTATTTT.

This clone was observed at least ten times. The chain joins TRBV7-3 to TRBJ1-1; TRBD1 aligns across 8 bases. CDR3 length equals 13 residues. The V gene's germline CDR1 is SGHTA and CDR2 FQGTGA. J gave up 7 bases and V 4 bases, and 5 bases lay outside the gene matches. The CDR3 reads CASSSDRAGEAFF. The CDR3 DNA reads as TGTGCCAGCAGCTCGGACAGGGCCGGTGAAGCTTTCTTT.

The J gene is TRBJ1-5, the V gene TRBV30; TRBD1 aligns across 8 bases. The CDR3 loop spans 14 amino acids. Germline V lookup: CDR1 GTSNPN, CDR2 SVGIG (reference sequence). J gave up 8 bases and V 2 bases, and 8 bases lay outside the gene matches. Here the CDR3 DNA reads TGTGCCTGGAGTACGACAGGGGCCGGGGAGCCCCAGCATTTT. It encodes CAWSTTGAGEPQHF.

A few counts support this clone. The J gene is TRBJ2-5, the V gene TRBV4-2; 8 bases are shared with TRBD2. CDR3 length equals 15 residues. Trimming removed 0 bases from V and 3 bases from J; junction bases left unmatched: 3. CDR1 LGHNA and CDR2 YNFKEQ come from the germline V gene. CDR3 in amino acids: CASSQDGSGEETQYF. CDR3 DNA: TGTGCCAGCAGCCAAGATGGTAGCGGGGAAGAGACCCAGTACTTC.